This paragraph reports one TCR beta chain. The antigen remains undetermined. Use of 60 Vbeta and 13 Jbeta primers characterized the PCR. Clones were sequenced by immunoSEQ multiplex PCR, and TCRdb holds only the in-frame ones, with some missing. The profile shows approximately 170,000 clones, about 82% of them singletons. V was clipped by 5 bases and J by 7 bases; unmatched bases: 10. The CDR3 has 16 amino acids. Germline CDR1 reads SGHAT; CDR2 reads FQNNGV. This specimen belongs to a study of cytomegalovirus exposure and HLA in healthy donors. Study conclusions and caveats: DRB1 had the most TCR associations and HLA-C the fewest, a later analysis found, with rates varying by HLA locus. Relative to the approximately 700-donor mean, N-insertions were reportedly fewer in an Asian-associated ancestry cluster in a later analysis.

What was sequenced was PBMCs. This TCR came from a woman under 30 in good health and CMV-seronegative. V usage is TRBV11-2 and J usage is TRBJ2-1; TRBD2 matches at 11 bases. Here the CDR3 DNA reads TGTGCCAGCAGCCCGCCACGACTAGCGGGGAAAAATGAGCAGTTCTTC. Protein sequence: CASSPPRLAGKNEQFF.